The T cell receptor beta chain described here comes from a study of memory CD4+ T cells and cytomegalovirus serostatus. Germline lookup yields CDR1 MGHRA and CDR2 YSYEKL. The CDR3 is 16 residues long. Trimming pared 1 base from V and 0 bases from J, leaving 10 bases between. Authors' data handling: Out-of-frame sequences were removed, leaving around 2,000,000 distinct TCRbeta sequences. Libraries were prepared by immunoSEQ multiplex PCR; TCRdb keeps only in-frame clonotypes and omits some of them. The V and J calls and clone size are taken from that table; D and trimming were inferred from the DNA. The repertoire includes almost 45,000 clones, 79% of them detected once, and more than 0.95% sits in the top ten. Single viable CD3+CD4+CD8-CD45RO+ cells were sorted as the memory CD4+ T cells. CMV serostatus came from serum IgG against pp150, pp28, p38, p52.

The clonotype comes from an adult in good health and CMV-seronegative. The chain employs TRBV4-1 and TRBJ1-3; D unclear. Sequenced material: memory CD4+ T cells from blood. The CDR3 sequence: CASSQGASTSGNTIYF. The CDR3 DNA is TGCGCCAGCAGCCAAGGGGCCAGTACCTCTGGAAACACCATATATTTT.